These 10 T cell receptor beta chains originate from one sample sequenced in a study of blood T cell repertoires in COVID-19 (dated by TCRdb to about 2020). The library was prepared using the immunoSEQ multiplex PCR assay. Drawn from immuneACCESS, this table holds only the in-frame rearrangements with V and J called that TCRdb kept. Clones are partly lost; checked studies trace under half to an unresolved V gene and leave the rest unexplained. For this sample there are fewer than 15,000 clones; roughly 80% appear just once. About 48% of the sample comes from the top ten. Material for sequencing was peripheral blood. The receptors come from a man aged 80 or over with acute or convalescent COVID-19.

The gene calls are TRBV3-1 (or the pseudogene TRBV3-2) and TRBJ1-2; D gene uncertain. Germline V gene lookup returns CDR1 LGHDT and CDR2 YNNKEL (reference sequence). The CDR3 is 14 amino acids. The V end was cut by 4 bases, the J end by 3 bases, with 12 bases between. CDR3: CASSPASRDYGYTF. CDR3 bases: TGTGCCAGCAGCCCGGCGTCGCGGGACTATGGCTACACCTTC.

The chain couples TRBV10-3 to TRBJ2-7, with D possibly matching TRBD1 (5 bases). The CDR3 totals 12 residues. CDR1 ENHRY and CDR2 SYGVKD come from the germline V gene. V lost 8 bases to trimming and J lost 4 bases, with 12 bases between them. The CDR3 DNA sequence: TGTGCCATCGGCAGGGTGGAGTACGAGCAGTACTTC. Translated: CAIGRVEYEQYF.

The rearrangement uses TRBV6-5 and TRBJ1-2; no definite D call. The germline V gene has CDR1 MNHEY and CDR2 SVGAGI. V was pared by 6 bases and J by 7 bases, with 12 bases between. The CDR3 is 12 amino acids. The CDR3 DNA sequence: TGTGCCAGCAGCCCGATCGGCGGTGGCTACACCTTC. Translated: CASSPIGGGYTF.

The V gene is TRBV28, the J gene TRBJ2-5; 9 bases are a match to TRBD1. V shed 9 bases and J 5 bases; nucleotides not matched to a gene: 7. Germline CDR1 MDHEN, CDR2 SYDVKM. This CDR3 has 13 residues. The CDR3 bases are TGTGCCAGTTGTGACAGGGGGTTGGAGACCCAGTACTTC. It translates to CASCDRGLETQYF.

V gene TRBV19 combines with J gene TRBJ2-5, with D possibly matching TRBD1 (5 bases). The CDR3 covers 15 residues. The V end lost 5 bases, the J end lost 4 bases, and 17 bases lay between the germline ends. Looked up from germline, CDR1 is LNHDA and CDR2 is SQIVND (reference sequence). The CDR3 region has the DNA TGTGCCAGTAGTCGCCGAACAGGAGTAGGAGAGACCCAGTACTTC. This translates into CASSRRTGVGETQYF.

V usage is TRBV7-2 and J usage is TRBJ1-2; D is uncertain. Trimming stripped 1 base from V and 7 bases from J, with 10 bases between. There are 13 residues in the CDR3. The germline V gene has CDR1 SGHTA and CDR2 FQGNSA. CDR3 nucleotides: TGTGCCAGCAGCTTAGGAGGGAAAGGTGGCTACACCTTC. Encoded protein: CASSLGGKGGYTF.

A few counts support this clone. The chain links TRBV29-1 to TRBJ1-1; D perhaps matches TRBD1 (6 bases). From germline, CDR1 is SQVTM and CDR2 ANQGSEA. This CDR3 region has 12 residues. The ends were cut back, 7 bases at V and 4 bases at J, with 13 bases in the middle. The CDR3 sequence is CSEQQGRTEAFF. CDR3 sequence (DNA): TGCAGCGAGCAACAGGGTCGCACTGAAGCTTTCTTT.

This chain connects TRBV5-4 to TRBJ2-5; TRBD1 is a possible D gene (5 bases). Trimming took off 0 bases at V and 5 bases at J, with 14 bases between the two ends. CDR1 is SGHNT and CDR2 is YYREEE in the germline V gene (reference sequence). This CDR3 has 15 residues. The CDR3 region is CASSLGGPAQETQYF. CDR3 sequence (DNA): TGTGCCAGCAGCTTGGGGGGCCCCGCGCAGGAGACCCAGTACTTC.

By share, this clone counts as medium-sized. CDR3 bases: TGTGCCAGCAGCTTAGGGGCCCCAACAGGGTTCTCTGGAAACACCATATATTTT. This gives the protein CASSLGAPTGFSGNTIYF. V and J are TRBV7-9 and TRBJ1-3; TRBD1 is a possible D gene (6 bases). Trimming took 1 base from V and 0 from J, leaving 16 bases between them. The CDR3 length is 18 residues. CDR1 SEHNR and CDR2 FQNEAQ come from the germline V gene (reference sequence).

CDR3 region: CASSQEKGGSDTQYF. CDR3 DNA: TGCGCCAGCAGCCAAGAGAAGGGAGGATCAGATACGCAGTATTTT. This chain links TRBV4-3 with TRBJ2-3, with D perhaps matching TRBD2 (6 bases). Germline CDR1 is LGHNA and CDR2 is YSLEER. This CDR3 contains 15 residues. With 0 bases removed from V and 4 bases from J, the gap between germline ends came to 11 bases.